This TCR beta chain is drawn from a study of cytomegalovirus exposure and HLA in healthy donors (dated by TCRdb to 2016 to 2017). With respect to the entire study: According to a later analysis, one platform produced both the roughly 110 validation repertoires and the 700 or so repertoires of the first cohort. To predict cytomegalovirus infection status, the study brought together high-throughput TCR immunosequencing, statistical association of individual TCRs with disease status, and machine learning. Besides the first cohort of some 670 subjects, a separate validation cohort made up of roughly 120 different subjects was used. The study was designed to test whether signatures of past pathogen exposure could be identified by cataloging public T cell receptors. What the work shows at the level of the full study, not this receptor alone: Most TCR sequences were seen in very few donors, while some public TCRs were found in many individuals. The authors suggested that the approach could potentially be generalized to other disease states and immunological phenotypes. Cytomegalovirus status was reported to be diagnosed by the classifier with high specificity and sensitivity in both the original and validation cohorts. All 120 or so repertoires were used to score co-occurrence in the validation cohort in a later analysis, because that analysis had no HLA typing for the cohort. In vitro tests confirmed that three of the cytomegalovirus-associated TCR beta chains recognize cytomegalovirus antigens. Subsequent analysis determined that TCRs grouped into clusters in the first cohort also showed a tendency toward co-occurrence across the approximately 110 validation repertoires, and approximately 94% of cluster scores exceeded 0. In the study, some 180 TCR beta chains were listed as associated with cytomegalovirus.

The receptor library was made with the immunoSEQ multiplex PCR assay. Processing in the source paper ran as follows. A statistical classification framework was built for diagnosing cytomegalovirus status from the catalog of TCR beta chain sequences. This immuneACCESS table, as held by TCRdb, lists in-frame sequences with V and J called but not all clones. Of the missing ones, under half trace to an unresolved V gene in checked studies; the others have no known cause. The DNA gave D and trimming, while V, J and clone size come from that table. The sample profile shows about 110,000 clones; approximately 96% of them were found once. In total, the top ten clones hold roughly 0.7% of the sample. With regard to this clone: Its antigen has not been determined. The record has no base qualities; no much larger clone is one base away.

The trim is 3 bases for V and 3 bases for J, with a gap of 11 bases between the germline ends. The CDR3 numbers 13 residues from cysteine through phenylalanine. CDR3 DNA is the only sequence kept; it has 39 bases, read in frame from the first base. The germline V gene sets CDR1 to SQVTM and CDR2 to ANQGSEA. Donors formed part of the validation cohort, which comprised some 120 subjects and was distinct from the first cohort of fewer than 750 subjects. The sequence came from a young woman in good health and CMV-seronegative. The V and J genes are TRBV29-1 and TRBJ1-1, with no confident D gene call. Sequenced: PBMCs. The CDR3 reads as follows: CSVEVLRDTEAFF. The nucleotide sequence reads TGCAGCGTTGAGGTTCTACGGGACACTGAAGCTTTCTTT. Joined to the reference TRBV29-1 and TRBJ1-1 proteins, this CDR3 gives the full variable domain: SAVISQKPSRDICQRGTSLTIQCQVDSQVTMMFWYRQQPGQSLTLIATANQGSEATYESGFVIDKFPISRPNLTFSTLTVSNMSPEDSSIYLCSVEVLRDTEAFFGQGTRLTVV.